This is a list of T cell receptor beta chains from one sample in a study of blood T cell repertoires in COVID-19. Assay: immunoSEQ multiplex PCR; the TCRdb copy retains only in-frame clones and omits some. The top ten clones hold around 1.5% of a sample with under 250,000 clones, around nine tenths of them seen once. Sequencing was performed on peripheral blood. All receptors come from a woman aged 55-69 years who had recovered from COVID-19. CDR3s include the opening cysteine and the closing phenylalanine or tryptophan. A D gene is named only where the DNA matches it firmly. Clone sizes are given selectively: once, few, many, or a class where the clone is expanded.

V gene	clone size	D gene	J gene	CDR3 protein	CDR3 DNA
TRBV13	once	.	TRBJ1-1	CASSLVAGVTNTEAFF	TGTGCCAGCAGCTTAGTGGCAGGGGTGACGAACACTGAAGCTTTCTTT
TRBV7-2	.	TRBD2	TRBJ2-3	CASSLGLAGGTDMQYF	TGTGCCAGCAGCTTAGGACTAGCGGGGGGCACAGATATGCAGTATTTT
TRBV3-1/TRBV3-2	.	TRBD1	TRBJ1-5	CASSDRGSNQPQHF	TGTGCCAGCAGCGACAGGGGAAGCAATCAGCCCCAGCATTTT
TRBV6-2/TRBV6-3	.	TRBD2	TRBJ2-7	CASSYGSGVLGEQYF	TGTGCCAGCAGTTACGGTAGCGGGGTCTTGGGCGAGCAGTACTTC
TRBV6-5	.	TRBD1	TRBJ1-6	CASSPLRGRNSPLHF	TGTGCCAGCAGCCCACTCAGGGGGCGCAATTCACCCCTCCACTTT
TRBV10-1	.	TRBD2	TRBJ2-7	CASREGGSEQYF	TGCGCCAGCAGGGAGGGAGGGAGCGAGCAGTACTTC
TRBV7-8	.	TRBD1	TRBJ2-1	CASSYGQGIFNEQFF	TGTGCCAGCAGCTACGGACAGGGAATCTTCAATGAGCAGTTCTTC
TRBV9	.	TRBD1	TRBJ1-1	CASSPRDRDNTEAFF	TGTGCCAGCAGCCCCCGGGACAGGGACAACACTGAAGCTTTCTTT
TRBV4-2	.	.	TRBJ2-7	CASSQANSYEQYF	TGTGCCAGCAGCCAAGCCAACTCCTACGAGCAGTACTTC
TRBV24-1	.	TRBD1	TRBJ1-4	CATSEDRGNEKLFF	TGTGCCACCAGTGAGGACAGGGGTAATGAAAAACTGTTTTTT
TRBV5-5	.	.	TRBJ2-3	CASSLGGVGLDTQYF	TGTGCCAGCAGCTTGGGTGGTGTGGGGCTAGATACGCAGTATTTT
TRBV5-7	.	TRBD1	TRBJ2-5	CASRQQGAQRETQYF	TGTGCCAGCAGACAGCAGGGGGCGCAACGAGAGACCCAGTACTTC
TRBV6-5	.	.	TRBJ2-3	CATATGLIPQYF	TGTGCCACTGCGACAGGCCTTATCCCGCAGTATTTT
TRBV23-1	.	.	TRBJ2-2	CASSPPGYTGELFF	TGCGCCAGCAGTCCCCCGGGTTACACCGGGGAGCTGTTTTTT
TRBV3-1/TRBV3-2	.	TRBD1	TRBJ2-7	CASSPTFSTGVEQYF	TGTGCCAGCAGCCCCACTTTTTCGACAGGGGTCGAGCAGTACTTC
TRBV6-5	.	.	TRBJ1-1	CAHQGHWNTEAFF	TGTGCCCACCAGGGACACTGGAACACTGAAGCTTTCTTT
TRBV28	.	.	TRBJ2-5	CASSRLEEEETQYF	TGTGCCAGCAGCCGACTAGAGGAAGAAGAGACCCAGTACTTC
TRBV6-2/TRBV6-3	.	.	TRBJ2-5	CASSYAGVQETQYF	TGTGCCAGCAGTTACGCCGGGGTACAAGAGACCCAGTACTTC
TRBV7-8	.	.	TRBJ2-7	CASSLRAGSYEQYF	TGTGCCAGCAGCTTAAGAGCCGGGTCCTACGAGCAGTACTTC
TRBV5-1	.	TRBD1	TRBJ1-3	CASSPGQATIGNTIYF	TGCGCCAGCAGCCCCGGACAGGCGACGATCGGAAACACCATATATTTT
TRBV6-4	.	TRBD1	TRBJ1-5	CAIPGQISNQPQHF	TGTGCCATTCCGGGACAGATCAGCAATCAGCCCCAGCATTTT
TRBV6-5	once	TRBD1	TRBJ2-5	CASSPGQHQETQYF	TGTGCCAGCAGCCCGGGACAGCACCAAGAGACCCAGTACTTC
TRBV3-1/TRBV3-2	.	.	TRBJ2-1	CASSQGGPYNEQFF	TGTGCCAGCAGCCAAGGGGGCCCTTACAATGAGCAGTTCTTC
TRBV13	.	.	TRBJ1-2	CASSPFWGQGNYGYTF	TGTGCCAGCAGCCCCTTTTGGGGTCAGGGGAACTATGGCTACACCTTC
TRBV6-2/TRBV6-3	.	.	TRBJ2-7	CASSYGLMGGEQYF	TGTGCCAGCAGTTACGGTCTGATGGGGGGAGAGCAGTACTTC
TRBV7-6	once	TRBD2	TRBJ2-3	CASSLLGSGGSTDTQYF	TGTGCCAGCAGCTTATTAGGTAGCGGGGGCTCCACAGATACGCAGTATTTT
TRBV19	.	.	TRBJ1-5	CASSIWQVSYSNQPQHF	TGTGCCAGTAGTATATGGCAGGTTTCGTATAGCAATCAGCCCCAGCATTTT
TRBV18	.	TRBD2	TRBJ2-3	CASSPTSGTEDSQYF	TGTGCCAGCTCACCAACTAGCGGAACCGAGGACTCGCAGTATTTT
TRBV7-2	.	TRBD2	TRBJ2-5	CASSLGVAGSLGPTQYF	TGTGCCAGCAGCTTAGGGGTAGCGGGATCCCTCGGGCCTACCCAGTACTTC
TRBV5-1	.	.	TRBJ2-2	CASRWIAENTGELFF	TGCGCCAGCAGGTGGATAGCGGAGAACACCGGGGAGCTGTTTTTT
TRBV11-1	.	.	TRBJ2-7	CASSTLDSDRPYEQYF	TGTGCCAGCAGCACCTTAGACTCGGACAGACCCTACGAGCAGTACTTC
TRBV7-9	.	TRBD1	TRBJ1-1	CASRNGQVANTEAFF	TGTGCCAGCAGGAATGGACAGGTCGCGAACACTGAAGCTTTCTTT
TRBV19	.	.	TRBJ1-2	CASSIAYGGPRGYTF	TGTGCCAGTAGTATCGCGTACGGGGGACCACGCGGCTACACCTTC
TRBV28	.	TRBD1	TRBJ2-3	CASRKTGLDTQYF	TGTGCCAGCAGAAAGACAGGGTTAGATACGCAGTATTTT
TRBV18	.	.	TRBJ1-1	CASSPGQYTEAFF	TGTGCCAGCTCACCCGGACAGTACACTGAAGCTTTCTTT
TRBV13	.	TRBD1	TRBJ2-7	CASRGQGVDEQYF	TGTGCCAGCAGGGGACAGGGGGTGGATGAGCAGTACTTC
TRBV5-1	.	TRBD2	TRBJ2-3	CASSFRLAGGKSTDTQYF	TGCGCCAGCAGCTTTCGACTAGCGGGGGGGAAAAGCACAGATACGCAGTATTTT
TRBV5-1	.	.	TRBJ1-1	CASSLVDTNTEAFF	TGCGCCAGCAGCTTGGTAGATACGAACACTGAAGCTTTCTTT
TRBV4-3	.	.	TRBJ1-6	CASSQDSTDRDYSPLHF	TGCGCCAGCAGCCAAGATAGTACAGACAGAGATTATTCACCCCTCCACTTT
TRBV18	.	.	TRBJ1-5	CASSQKGGVSNQPQHF	TGTGCCAGCTCACAAAAAGGAGGGGTTAGCAATCAGCCCCAGCATTTT
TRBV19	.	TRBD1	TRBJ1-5	CASSTWRDSDNQPQHF	TGTGCCAGTAGTACGTGGAGGGACAGCGACAATCAGCCCCAGCATTTT
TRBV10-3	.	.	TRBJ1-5	CAIADSNQPQHF	TGTGCCATCGCGGATAGCAATCAGCCCCAGCATTTT
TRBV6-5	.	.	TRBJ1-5	CASALLRAYNQPQHF	TGTGCCAGCGCACTGCTCAGGGCATACAATCAGCCCCAGCATTTT
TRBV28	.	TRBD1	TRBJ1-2	CASTAGDRASYGYTF	TGTGCCAGCACAGCCGGGGACAGGGCCTCCTATGGCTACACCTTC
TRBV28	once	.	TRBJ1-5	CASSRPAGVYNQPQHF	TGTGCCAGCAGTCGACCCGCGGGGGTCTACAATCAGCCCCAGCATTTT
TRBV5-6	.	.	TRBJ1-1	CASSPGGSSGTEAFF	TGTGCCAGCAGCCCCGGTGGGTCCTCGGGGACTGAAGCTTTCTTT
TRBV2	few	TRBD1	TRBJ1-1	CASSERTGEAFF	TGTGCCAGCAGTGAAAGGACAGGAGAAGCTTTCTTT
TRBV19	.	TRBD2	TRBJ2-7	CASSIPSGGIYEQYF	TGTGCCAGTAGTATCCCTAGCGGGGGAATATACGAGCAGTACTTC
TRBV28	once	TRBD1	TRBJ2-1	CASSTGGSSYNEQFF	TGTGCCAGCAGTACAGGGGGAAGCTCCTACAATGAGCAGTTCTTC
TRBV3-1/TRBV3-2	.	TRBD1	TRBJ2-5	CASSQYTTGEETQYF	TGTGCCAGCAGCCAATACACGACAGGGGAGGAGACCCAGTACTTC
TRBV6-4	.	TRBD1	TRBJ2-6	CASSDPIQGARGANVLTF	TGTGCCAGCAGTGACCCAATACAGGGGGCGAGAGGGGCCAACGTCCTGACTTTC
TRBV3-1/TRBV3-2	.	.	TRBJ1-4	CASSQASTNEKLFF	TGTGCCAGCAGCCAGGCTAGTACTAATGAAAAACTGTTTTTT
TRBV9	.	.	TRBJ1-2	CASSGPQGTPSNYGYTF	TGTGCCAGCAGCGGACCCCAGGGGACCCCATCCAACTATGGCTACACCTTC
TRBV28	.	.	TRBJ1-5	CASSLSGRGSNQPQHF	TGTGCCAGCAGTTTATCGGGCCGAGGGTCCAATCAGCCCCAGCATTTT